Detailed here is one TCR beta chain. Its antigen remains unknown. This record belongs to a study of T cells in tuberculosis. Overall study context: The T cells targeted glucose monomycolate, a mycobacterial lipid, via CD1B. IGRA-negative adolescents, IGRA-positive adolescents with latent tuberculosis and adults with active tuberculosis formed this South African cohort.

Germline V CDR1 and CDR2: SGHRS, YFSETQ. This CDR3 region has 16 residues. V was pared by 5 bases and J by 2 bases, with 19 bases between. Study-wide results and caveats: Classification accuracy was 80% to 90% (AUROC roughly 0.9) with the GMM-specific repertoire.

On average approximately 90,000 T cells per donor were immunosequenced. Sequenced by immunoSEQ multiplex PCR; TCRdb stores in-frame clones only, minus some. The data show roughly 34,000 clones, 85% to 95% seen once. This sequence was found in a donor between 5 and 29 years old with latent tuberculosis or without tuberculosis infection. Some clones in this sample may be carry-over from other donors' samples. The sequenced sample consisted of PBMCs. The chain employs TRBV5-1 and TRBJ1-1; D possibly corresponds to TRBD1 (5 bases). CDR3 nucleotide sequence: TGCGCCAGCAGTCTGGAGCACGGGGGGGTAAACACTGAAGCTTTCTTT. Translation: CASSLEHGGVNTEAFF.